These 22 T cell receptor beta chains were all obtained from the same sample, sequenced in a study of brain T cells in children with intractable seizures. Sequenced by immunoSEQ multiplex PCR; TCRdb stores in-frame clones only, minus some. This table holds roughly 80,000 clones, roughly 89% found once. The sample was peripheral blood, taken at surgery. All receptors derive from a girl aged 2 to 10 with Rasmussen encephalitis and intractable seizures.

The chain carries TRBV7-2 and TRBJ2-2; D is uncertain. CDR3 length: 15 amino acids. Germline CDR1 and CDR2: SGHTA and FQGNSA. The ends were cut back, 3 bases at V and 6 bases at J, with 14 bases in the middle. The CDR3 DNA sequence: TGTGCCAGCAGCTTGGGTAAGTCTCCTCCCGGGGAGCTGTTTTTT. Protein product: CASSLGKSPPGELFF.

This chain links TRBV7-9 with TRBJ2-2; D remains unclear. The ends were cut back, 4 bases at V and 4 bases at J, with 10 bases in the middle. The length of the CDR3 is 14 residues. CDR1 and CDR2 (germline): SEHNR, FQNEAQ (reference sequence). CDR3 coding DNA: TGTGCCAGCAGCTCCGACACCCGCACCGGGGAGCTGTTTTTT. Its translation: CASSSDTRTGELFF.

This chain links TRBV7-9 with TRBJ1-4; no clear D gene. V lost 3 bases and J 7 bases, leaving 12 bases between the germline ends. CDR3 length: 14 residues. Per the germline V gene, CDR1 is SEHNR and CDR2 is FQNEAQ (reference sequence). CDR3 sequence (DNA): TGTGCCAGCAGCTTGGCCGGGATTGGTGAAAAACTGTTTTTT. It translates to CASSLAGIGEKLFF.

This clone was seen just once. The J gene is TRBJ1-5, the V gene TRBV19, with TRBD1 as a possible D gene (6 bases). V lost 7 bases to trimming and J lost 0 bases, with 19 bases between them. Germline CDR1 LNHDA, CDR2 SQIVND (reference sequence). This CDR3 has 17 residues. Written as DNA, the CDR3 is TGTGCCAGTACCGGGGGGCCTGGAGTGAATAGCAATCAGCCCCAGCATTTT. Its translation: CASTGGPGVNSNQPQHF. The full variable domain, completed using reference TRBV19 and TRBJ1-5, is DGGITQSPKYLFRKEGQNVTLSCEQNLNHDAMYWYRQDPGQGLRLIYYSQIVNDFQKGDIAEGYSVSREKKESFPLTVTSAQKNPTAFYLCASTGGPGVNSNQPQHFGDGTRLSIL.

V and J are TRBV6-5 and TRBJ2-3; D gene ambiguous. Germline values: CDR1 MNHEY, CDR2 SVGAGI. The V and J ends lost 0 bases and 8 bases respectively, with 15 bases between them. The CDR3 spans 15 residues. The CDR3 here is CASSYSGVGSGTQYF. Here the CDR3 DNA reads TGTGCCAGCAGTTACTCTGGGGTAGGGTCCGGTACGCAGTATTTT.

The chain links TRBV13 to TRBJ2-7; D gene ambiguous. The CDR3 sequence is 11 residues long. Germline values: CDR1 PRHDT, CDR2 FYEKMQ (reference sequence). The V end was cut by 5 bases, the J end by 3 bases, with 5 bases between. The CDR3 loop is CASSNGYEQYF. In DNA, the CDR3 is TGTGCCAGCAGCAACGGCTACGAGCAGTACTTC.

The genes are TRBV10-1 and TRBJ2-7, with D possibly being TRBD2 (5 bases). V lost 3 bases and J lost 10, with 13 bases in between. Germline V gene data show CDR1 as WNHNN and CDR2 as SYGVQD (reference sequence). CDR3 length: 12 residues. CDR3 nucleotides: TGCGCCAGCAGTGAATCCGGGAAGAGTCAGTACTTC. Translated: CASSESGKSQYF.

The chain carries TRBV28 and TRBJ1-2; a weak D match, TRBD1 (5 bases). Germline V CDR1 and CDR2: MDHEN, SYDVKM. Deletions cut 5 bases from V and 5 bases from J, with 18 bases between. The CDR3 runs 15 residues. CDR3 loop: CASSPYLGTAYGYTF. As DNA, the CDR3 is TGTGCCAGCAGTCCCTACCTCGGGACTGCTTATGGCTACACCTTC.

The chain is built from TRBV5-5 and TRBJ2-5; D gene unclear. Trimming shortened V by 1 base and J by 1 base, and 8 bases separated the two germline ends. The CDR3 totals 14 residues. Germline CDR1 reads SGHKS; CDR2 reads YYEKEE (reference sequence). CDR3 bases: TGTGCCAGCAGCTTGACGACCATCCAAGAGACCCAGTACTTC. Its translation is CASSLTTIQETQYF.

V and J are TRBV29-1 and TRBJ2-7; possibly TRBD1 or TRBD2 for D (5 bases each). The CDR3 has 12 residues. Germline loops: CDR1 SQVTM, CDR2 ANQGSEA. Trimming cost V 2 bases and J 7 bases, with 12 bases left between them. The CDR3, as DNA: TGCAGCGTTGAAAAGGGGACGGTAGAGCAGTACTTC. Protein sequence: CSVEKGTVEQYF.

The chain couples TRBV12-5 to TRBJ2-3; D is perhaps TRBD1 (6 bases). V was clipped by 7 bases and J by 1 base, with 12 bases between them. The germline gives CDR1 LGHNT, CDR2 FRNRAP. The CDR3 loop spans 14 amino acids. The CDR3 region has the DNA TGTGCTAGTGTTCGGGACACCCGCACAGATACGCAGTATTTT. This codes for CASVRDTRTDTQYF.

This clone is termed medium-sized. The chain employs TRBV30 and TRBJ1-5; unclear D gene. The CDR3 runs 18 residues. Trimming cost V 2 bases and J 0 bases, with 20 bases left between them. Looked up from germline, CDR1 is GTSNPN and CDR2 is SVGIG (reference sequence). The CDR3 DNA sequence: TGTGCCTGGAGTAACCGGTGGGAGTCCACCATTAGCAATCAGCCCCAGCATTTT. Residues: CAWSNRWESTISNQPQHF.

In nucleotides, the CDR3 is TGTGCCAGCAGTTTAACAGGGGGCAGCGGCGAGCAGTACTTC. Translated, it gives CASSLTGGSGEQYF. This rearrangement joins TRBV9 to TRBJ2-7; 9 bases are a match to TRBD1. In germline, CDR1 is SGDLS, CDR2 YYNGEE. The CDR3 is 14 amino acids. With 5 bases clipped from V and 6 bases from J, the junction kept 9 bases outside the gene matches.

The CDR3 DNA reads as TGTGCCAGCAGTGAAATCCACTATCTTGAACTAGCCAAAAACATTCAGTACTTC. Encoded protein: CASSEIHYLELAKNIQYF. This chain joins TRBV2 and TRBJ2-4; the D is unclear. Germline lookup yields CDR1 SNHLY and CDR2 FYNNEI. The CDR3 covers 18 residues. V was pared by 2 bases and J by 0 bases, with 17 bases between.

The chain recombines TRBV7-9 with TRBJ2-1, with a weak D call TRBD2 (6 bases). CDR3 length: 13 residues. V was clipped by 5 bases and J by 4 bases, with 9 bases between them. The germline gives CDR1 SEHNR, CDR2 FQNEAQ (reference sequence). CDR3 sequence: CASSGDWYNEQFF. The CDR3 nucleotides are TGTGCCAGCAGCGGGGACTGGTACAATGAGCAGTTCTTC.

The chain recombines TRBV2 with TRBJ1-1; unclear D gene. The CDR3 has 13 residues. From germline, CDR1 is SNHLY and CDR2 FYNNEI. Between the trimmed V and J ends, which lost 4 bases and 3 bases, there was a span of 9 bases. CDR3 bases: TGTGCCAGCAGTGCTGACGGTCACACTGAAGCTTTCTTT. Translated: CASSADGHTEAFF.

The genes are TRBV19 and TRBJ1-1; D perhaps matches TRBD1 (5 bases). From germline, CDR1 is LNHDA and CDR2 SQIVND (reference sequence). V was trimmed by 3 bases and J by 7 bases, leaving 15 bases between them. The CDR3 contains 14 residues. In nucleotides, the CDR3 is TGTGCCAGTAGTATGACAGCGGGACCTTATGAAGCTTTCTTT. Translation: CASSMTAGPYEAFF. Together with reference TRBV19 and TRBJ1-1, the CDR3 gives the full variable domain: DGGITQSPKYLFRKEGQNVTLSCEQNLNHDAMYWYRQDPGQGLRLIYYSQIVNDFQKGDIAEGYSVSREKKESFPLTVTSAQKNPTAFYLCASSMTAGPYEAFFGQGTRLTVV.

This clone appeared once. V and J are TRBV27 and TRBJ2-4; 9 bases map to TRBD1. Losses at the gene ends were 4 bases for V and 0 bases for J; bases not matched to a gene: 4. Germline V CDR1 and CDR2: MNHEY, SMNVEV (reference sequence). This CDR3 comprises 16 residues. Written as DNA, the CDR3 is TGTGCCAGCAGTTCACAGGGGGCTTTAGCCAAAAACATTCAGTACTTC. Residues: CASSSQGALAKNIQYF.

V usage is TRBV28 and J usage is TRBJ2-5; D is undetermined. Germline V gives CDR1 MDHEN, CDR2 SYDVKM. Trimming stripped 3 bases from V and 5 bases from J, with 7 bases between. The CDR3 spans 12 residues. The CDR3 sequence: CASSFPWETQYF. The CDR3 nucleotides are TGTGCCAGCAGTTTCCCTTGGGAGACCCAGTACTTC.

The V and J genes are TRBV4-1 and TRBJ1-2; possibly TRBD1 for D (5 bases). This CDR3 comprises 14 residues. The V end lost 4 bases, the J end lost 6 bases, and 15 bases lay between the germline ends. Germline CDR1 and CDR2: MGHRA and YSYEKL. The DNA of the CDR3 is TGCGCCAGCAGCCCTAGACCAGGGTACAATGGCTACACCTTC. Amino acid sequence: CASSPRPGYNGYTF.

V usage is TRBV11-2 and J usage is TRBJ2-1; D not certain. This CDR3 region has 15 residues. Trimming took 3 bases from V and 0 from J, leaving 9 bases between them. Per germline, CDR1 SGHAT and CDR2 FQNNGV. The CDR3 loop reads CASSFSISSYNEQFF. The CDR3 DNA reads TGTGCCAGCAGCTTTTCTATTAGCTCCTACAATGAGCAGTTCTTC. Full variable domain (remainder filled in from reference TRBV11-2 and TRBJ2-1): EAGVAQSPRYKIIEKRQSVAFWCNPISGHATLYWYQQILGQGPKLLIQFQNNGVVDDSQLPKDRFSAERLKGVDSTLKIQPAKLEDSAVYLCASSFSISSYNEQFFGPGTRLTVL.

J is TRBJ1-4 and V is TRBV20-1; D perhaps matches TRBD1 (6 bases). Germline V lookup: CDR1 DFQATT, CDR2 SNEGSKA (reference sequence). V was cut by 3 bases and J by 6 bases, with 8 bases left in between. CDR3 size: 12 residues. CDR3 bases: TGCAGTGCTAGTAACAGGGATGAAAAACTGTTTTTT. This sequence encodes CSASNRDEKLFF.